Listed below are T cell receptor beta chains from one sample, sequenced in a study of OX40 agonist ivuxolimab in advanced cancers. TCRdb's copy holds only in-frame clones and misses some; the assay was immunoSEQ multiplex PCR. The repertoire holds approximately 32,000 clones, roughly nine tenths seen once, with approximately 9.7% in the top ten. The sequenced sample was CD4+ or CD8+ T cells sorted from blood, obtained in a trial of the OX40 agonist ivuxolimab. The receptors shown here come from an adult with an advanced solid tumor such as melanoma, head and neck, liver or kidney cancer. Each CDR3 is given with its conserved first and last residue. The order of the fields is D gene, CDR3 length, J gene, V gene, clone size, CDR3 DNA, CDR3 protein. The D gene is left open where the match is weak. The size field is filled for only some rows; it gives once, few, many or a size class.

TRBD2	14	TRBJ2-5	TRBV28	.	TGTGCCAGCAGTTCGGGGGGACCCGCCCGGGCCCAGTACTTC	CASSSGGPARAQYF
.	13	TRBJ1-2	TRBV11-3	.	TGTGCCAGCAGCCTCGGGACCGAGTGGGGCTACACCTTC	CASSLGTEWGYTF
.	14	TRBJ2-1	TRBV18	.	TGTGCCAGCTCACTTACTAGGGTGTACAATGAGCAGTTCTTC	CASSLTRVYNEQFF
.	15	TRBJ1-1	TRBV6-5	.	TGTGCCAGCAGTGCGAGCGGGGCGCGCGGCACTGAAGCTTTCTTT	CASSASGARGTEAFF
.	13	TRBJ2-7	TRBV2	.	TGTGCCAGCACTCCCTATAGGGGCAGGGGAAAGTACTTC	CASTPYRGRGKYF
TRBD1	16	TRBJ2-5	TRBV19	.	TGTGCCAGTAGTTCGGACAGGGAGGCGGGCCGCCGGACCCAGTACTTC	CASSSDREAGRRTQYF
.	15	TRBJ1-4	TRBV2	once	TGTGCCAGCAGTGAAAGCCCGACAGGAAGGGAAAAACTGTTTTTT	CASSESPTGREKLFF
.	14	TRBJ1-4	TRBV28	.	TGTGCCAGCAGTTTACCAGGGATTAATGAAAAACTGTTTTTT	CASSLPGINEKLFF
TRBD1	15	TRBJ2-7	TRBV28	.	TGTGCCAGCAGTTTCTCAAGACAGGGGCCCTACGAGCAGTACTTC	CASSFSRQGPYEQYF
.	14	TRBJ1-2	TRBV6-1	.	TGTGCCAGCTTGATTGGGGAGCCAAACTATGGCTACACCTTC	CASLIGEPNYGYTF
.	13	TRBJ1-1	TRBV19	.	TGTGCCAGTAGCAGGCAGATGAACACTGAAGCTTTCTTT	CASSRQMNTEAFF
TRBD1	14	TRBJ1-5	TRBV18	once	TGTGCCAGCTCACCGGACAGGGGGTTACAGCCCCAGCATTTT	CASSPDRGLQPQHF
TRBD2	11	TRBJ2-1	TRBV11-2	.	TGTGCCAGCAGCCCCGGACTAGAACGGTTCTTC	CASSPGLERFF
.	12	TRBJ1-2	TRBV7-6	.	TGTGCCAGCAGCTTAGGAACGGATGGCTACACCTTC	CASSLGTDGYTF
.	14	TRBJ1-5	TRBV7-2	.	TGTGCCAGCAGCTTAAACAGGCTAAATCAGCCCCAGCATTTT	CASSLNRLNQPQHF
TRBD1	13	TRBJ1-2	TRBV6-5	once	TGTGCCAGTAGGGGACAGTGGGTTTATGGCTACACCTTC	CASRGQWVYGYTF
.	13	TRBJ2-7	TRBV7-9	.	TGTGCCAGCAGCTCTCAAATTGAGGCCGAGCAGTACTTC	CASSSQIEAEQYF
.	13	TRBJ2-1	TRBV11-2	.	TGTGCCAGCAGCTTAGACAGGTACGATGAGCAGTTCTTC	CASSLDRYDEQFF
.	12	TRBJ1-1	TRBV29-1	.	TGCAGCGTTGAAAGTGTGCTCTCTGAAGCTTTCTTT	CSVESVLSEAFF
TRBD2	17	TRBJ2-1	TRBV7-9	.	TGTGCCAGCAGCTCACCCGTGAGACTAGCGGGAGTGCATGAGCAGTTCTTC	CASSSPVRLAGVHEQFF
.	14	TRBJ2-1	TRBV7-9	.	TGTGCCAGCAGCTTCAGTAACAGGTACAATGAGCAGTTCTTC	CASSFSNRYNEQFF
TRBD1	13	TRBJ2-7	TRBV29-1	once	TGCAGCGCCTCCGGGACAGGGGTTACCCAGCAGTACTTC	CSASGTGVTQQYF
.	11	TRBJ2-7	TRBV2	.	TGTGCCAGCAGGAACTATCGCGAGCAGTACTTC	CASRNYREQYF
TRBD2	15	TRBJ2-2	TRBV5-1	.	TGCGCCAGCAGACGTAGCGGGGCAAACACCGGGGAGCTGTTTTTT	CASRRSGANTGELFF
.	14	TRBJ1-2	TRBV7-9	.	TGTGCCAGCAGCTTAGATCCCCAAGTCTATGGCTACACCTTC	CASSLDPQVYGYTF
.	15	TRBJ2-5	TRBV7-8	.	TGTGCCAGCAGCTTCAGTTCAGGGCTACAAGAGACCCAGTACTTC	CASSFSSGLQETQYF
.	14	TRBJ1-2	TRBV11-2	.	TGTGCCAGCAGCTCCACGGGGGGAAACTATGGCTACACCTTC	CASSSTGGNYGYTF
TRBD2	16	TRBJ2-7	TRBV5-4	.	TGTGCCAGCAGCTCGGGACTAGCGGGAGGGGGGTACGAGCAGTACTTC	CASSSGLAGGGYEQYF
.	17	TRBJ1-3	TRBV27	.	TGTGCCAGCAGTTTAAAATGGGACGGTACCTCTGGAAACACCATATATTTT	CASSLKWDGTSGNTIYF